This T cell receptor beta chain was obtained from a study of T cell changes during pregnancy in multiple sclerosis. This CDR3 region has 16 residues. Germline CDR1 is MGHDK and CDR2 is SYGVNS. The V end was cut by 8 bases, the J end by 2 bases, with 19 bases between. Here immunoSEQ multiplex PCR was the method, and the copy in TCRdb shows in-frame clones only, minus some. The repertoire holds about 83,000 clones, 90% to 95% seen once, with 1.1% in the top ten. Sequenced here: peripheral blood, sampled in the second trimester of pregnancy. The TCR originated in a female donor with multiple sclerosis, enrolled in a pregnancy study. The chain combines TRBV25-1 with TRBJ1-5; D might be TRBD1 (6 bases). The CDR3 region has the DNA TGTGCCAGCCGCCCACAGGGATCAGGGGGCAATCAGCCCCAGCATTTT. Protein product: CASRPQGSGGNQPQHF.